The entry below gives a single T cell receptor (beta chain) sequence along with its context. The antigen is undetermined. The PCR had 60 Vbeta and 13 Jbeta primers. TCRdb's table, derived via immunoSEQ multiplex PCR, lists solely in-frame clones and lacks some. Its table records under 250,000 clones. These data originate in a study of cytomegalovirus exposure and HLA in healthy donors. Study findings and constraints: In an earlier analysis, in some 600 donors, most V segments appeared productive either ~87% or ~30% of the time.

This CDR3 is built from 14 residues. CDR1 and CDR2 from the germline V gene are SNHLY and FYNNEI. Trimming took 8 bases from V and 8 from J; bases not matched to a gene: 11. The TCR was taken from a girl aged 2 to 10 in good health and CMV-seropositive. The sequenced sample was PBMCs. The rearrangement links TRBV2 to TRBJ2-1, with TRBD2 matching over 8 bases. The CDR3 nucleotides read TGTGCCAGCCAAGCCGGGGGGGGGCCGTATGAGCAGTTCTTC. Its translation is CASQAGGGPYEQFF.